A selection of T cell receptor beta chains follows, all from one sample in a study of persistence of HIV-infected CD4 T cells. Antigens of these TCRs are unknown. Only in-frame clones appear in the TCRdb table, and some are missing; sequencing was by immunoSEQ multiplex PCR. The top ten clones hold 6.5% to 8.5% of a sample with fewer than 15,000 clones, 66% of them seen once. Sequenced material: CD4+ T cells sorted from PBMCs after roughly 20-hour stimulation, taken from a patient who received antiretroviral therapy. These receptors came from an adult man with HIV who was CMV-seropositive. Both conserved end residues are part of each CDR3. A D gene is named only where the DNA matches it firmly. Size tells how often a clone was seen (once, few, many) or the class of an expanded clone, and some rows leave it out.

v_call	j_call	clone_size	d_call	cdr3_nt	cdr3_aa
TRBV30	TRBJ2-7	-	TRBD2	TGTGCCTGGGTCGGGAAGGGGACTACAGTAGACGAGCAGTACTTC	CAWVGKGTTVDEQYF
TRBV28	TRBJ2-7	-	TRBD2	TGTGCCAGCAGTGGGGGGACTACCCTCTCCTACGAGCAGTACTTC	CASSGGTTLSYEQYF
TRBV18	TRBJ2-5	-	TRBD1	TGTGCCAGCTCAGTCCCCGGGACAGGGCAAGAGACCCAGTACTTC	CASSVPGTGQETQYF
TRBV7-8	TRBJ2-3	-	-	TGTGCCAGCAGCCCGAAGGCAGATACGCAGTATTTT	CASSPKADTQYF
TRBV7-6	TRBJ2-5	-	-	TGTGCCAGCGTTTTCTCAGGGAGTTGGCAGGAGACCCAGTACTTC	CASVFSGSWQETQYF
TRBV25-1	TRBJ1-1	-	-	TGTGCCAGCAGTGAATATCCAGGCACTGAAGCTTTCTTT	CASSEYPGTEAFF
TRBV19	TRBJ1-1	-	-	TGTGCCAGTCAGGGGAGGATAAGGGGCACTGAAGCTTTCTTT	CASQGRIRGTEAFF
TRBV27	TRBJ2-5	-	TRBD1	TGTGCCAGCAGCGGGGACAGGGGGCGGGAAGGGACCCAGTACTTC	CASSGDRGREGTQYF
TRBV5-8	TRBJ1-5	few	-	TGTGCCAGCAGCTTTCGCGGGGGTACGGGCAATCAGCCCCAGCATTTT	CASSFRGGTGNQPQHF
TRBV14	TRBJ1-6	-	-	TGTGCCAGCAGCCAAGATCCGGGGTCGAATTCACCCCTCCACTTT	CASSQDPGSNSPLHF
TRBV7-9	TRBJ1-1	-	-	TGTGCCAGCAGCTTAGGTGTAGGCGTGAACACTGAAGCTTTCTTT	CASSLGVGVNTEAFF
TRBV6-2/TRBV6-3	TRBJ2-5	few	TRBD2	TGTGCCAGCAGTTACAGGGCCGGGAGGCTGAAGACCCAGTACTTC	CASSYRAGRLKTQYF
TRBV30	TRBJ1-1	-	TRBD1	TGTGCCTGGATGGGGGGACAGGGGAGGAACACTGAAGCTTTCTTT	CAWMGGQGRNTEAFF
TRBV7-6	TRBJ2-7	few	TRBD1	TGTGCCAGCAGCTTAGAAGGGGACAGGGGGTCCTACGAGCAGTACTTC	CASSLEGDRGSYEQYF
TRBV19	TRBJ2-3	-	TRBD2	TGTGCCAGTAGTATAGATCTGCGAGCGGGGCGCACAGATACGCAGTATTTT	CASSIDLRAGRTDTQYF
TRBV5-6	TRBJ2-7	-	TRBD1	TGTGCCAGCAGCTTGGGGACAGGGGCGTTCTACGAGCAGTACTTC	CASSLGTGAFYEQYF
TRBV12-3/TRBV12-4	TRBJ1-2	medium-sized	-	TGTGCCAGCACCCTCAATGCAATCTACACCTTC	CASTLNAIYTF
TRBV25-1	TRBJ1-2	-	-	TGTGCCAGCAGTGACCTAAGCCTCCGACAAGCTCAATACTATGGCTACACCTTC	CASSDLSLRQAQYYGYTF
TRBV3-1/TRBV3-2	TRBJ2-7	-	-	TGTGCCAGCAGCCAAGGGTCGCACAGGGAGTACTTC	CASSQGSHREYF
TRBV5-1	TRBJ2-6	-	TRBD1	TGCGCCAGCAGCCTACAGGGGACTGGGGCCAACGTCCTGACTTTC	CASSLQGTGANVLTF
TRBV27	TRBJ2-1	-	TRBD2	TGTGCCAGCACCTACAGGGGAAAAGTAGCGGGAGGAAGGACCTACAATGAGCAGTTCTTC	CASTYRGKVAGGRTYNEQFF
TRBV4-2	TRBJ2-6	-	-	TGTGCCAGCAGCCAAGATCGTGCCGTCGCTGGGGCCAACGTCCTGACTTTC	CASSQDRAVAGANVLTF
TRBV19	TRBJ2-5	-	-	TGTGCCAGTAGTATAGATCTATCCGGGGGACAAGAGACCCAGTACTTC	CASSIDLSGGQETQYF
TRBV30	TRBJ2-1	-	-	TGTGCCTGGAGCGAGGGACTCCCTGACAATGAGCAGTTCTTC	CAWSEGLPDNEQFF
TRBV29-1	TRBJ1-1	-	-	TGCAGCGTTGGAAAAGGGAACACTGAAGCTTTCTTT	CSVGKGNTEAFF
TRBV27	TRBJ1-2	once	-	TGTGCCAGCAGTTTATCGAGTGGTTATGGCTACACCTTC	CASSLSSGYGYTF
TRBV6-5	TRBJ1-1	-	TRBD1	TGTGCCACAGGGGGGAGGAACACTGAAGCTTTCTTT	CATGGRNTEAFF